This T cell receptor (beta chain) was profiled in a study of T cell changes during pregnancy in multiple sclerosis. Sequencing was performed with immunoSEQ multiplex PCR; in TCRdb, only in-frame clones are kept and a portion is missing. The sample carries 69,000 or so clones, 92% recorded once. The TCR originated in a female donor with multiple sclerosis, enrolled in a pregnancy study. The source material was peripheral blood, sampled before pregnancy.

CDR3 protein: CASSLAGGPREQYF. CDR3 coding DNA: TGTGCCAGCAGCCTAGCGGGAGGGCCCAGAGAGCAGTACTTC. The rearrangement links TRBV13 to TRBJ2-7, with 12 positions matching TRBD2. Looked up from germline, CDR1 is PRHDT and CDR2 is FYEKMQ (reference sequence). V was clipped by 5 bases and J by 7 bases; unmatched bases: 6. The CDR3 length is 14 residues.